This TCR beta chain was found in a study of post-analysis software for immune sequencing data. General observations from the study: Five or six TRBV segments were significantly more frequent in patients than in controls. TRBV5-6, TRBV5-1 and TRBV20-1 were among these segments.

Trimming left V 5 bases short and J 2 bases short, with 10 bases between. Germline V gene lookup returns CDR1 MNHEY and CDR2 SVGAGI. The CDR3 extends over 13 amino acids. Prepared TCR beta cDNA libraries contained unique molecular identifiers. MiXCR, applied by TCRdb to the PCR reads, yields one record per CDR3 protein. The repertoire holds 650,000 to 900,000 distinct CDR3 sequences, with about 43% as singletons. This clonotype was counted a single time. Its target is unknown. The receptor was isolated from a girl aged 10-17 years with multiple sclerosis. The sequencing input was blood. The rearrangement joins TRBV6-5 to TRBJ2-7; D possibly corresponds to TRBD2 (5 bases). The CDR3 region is CASSNSVAYEQYF. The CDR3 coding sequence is TGTGCCAGCAGTAATAGCGTGGCCTACGAGCAGTACTTC.